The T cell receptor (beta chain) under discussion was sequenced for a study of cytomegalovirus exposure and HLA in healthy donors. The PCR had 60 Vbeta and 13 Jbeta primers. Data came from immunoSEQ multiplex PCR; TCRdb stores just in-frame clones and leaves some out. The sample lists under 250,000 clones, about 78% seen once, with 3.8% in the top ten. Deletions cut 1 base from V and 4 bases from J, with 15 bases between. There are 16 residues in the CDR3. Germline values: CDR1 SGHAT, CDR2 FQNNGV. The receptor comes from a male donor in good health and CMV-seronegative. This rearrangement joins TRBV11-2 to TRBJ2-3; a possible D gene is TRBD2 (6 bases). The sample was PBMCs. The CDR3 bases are TGTGCCAGCAGCTTAGTACCGGGAGCCGGGGCAGATACGCAGTATTTT. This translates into CASSLVPGAGADTQYF. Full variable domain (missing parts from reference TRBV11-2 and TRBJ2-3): EAGVAQSPRYKIIEKRQSVAFWCNPISGHATLYWYQQILGQGPKLLIQFQNNGVVDDSQLPKDRFSAERLKGVDSTLKIQPAKLEDSAVYLCASSLVPGAGADTQYFGPGTRLTVL.